The present T cell receptor (beta chain) was sequenced within a study of blood T cell repertoires in COVID-19. How the authors handled the data: Estimation of nucleated cell counts was performed using reference gene primer amplification. Measured with immunoSEQ multiplex PCR; TCRdb has only the in-frame clones, and not every one. That table furnishes V, J and clone size, whereas the DNA furnished D and trimming. Of over 75,000 clones detected, approximately 82% appear once; the ten largest clones hold about 20%. The sequenced material came from peripheral blood. The source of this sequence is a woman between 50 and 59 years old with acute or convalescent COVID-19.

This CDR3 reads CASSNFLPNEKLFF. Here the CDR3 DNA reads TGTGCCAGCAGTAATTTTCTACCTAATGAAAAACTGTTTTTT. The genes are TRBV2 and TRBJ1-4; D is uncertain. CDR1 is SNHLY and CDR2 is FYNNEI in the germline V gene. Trimming shortened V by 5 bases and J by 3 bases, and 10 bases separated the two germline ends. This CDR3 comprises 14 residues.